A single T cell receptor beta chain is shown here with its context. The antigen remains undetermined. Sequenced by immunoSEQ multiplex PCR; TCRdb stores in-frame clones only, minus some. The profile shows about 2.4 million clones, around 94% of them singletons. This sample is drawn from a study of shared clonotypes between healthy human individuals. Study-wide results and limits: Represented diversity (both genetic and exposure-history) was limited by the small number of donors.

Germline values: CDR1 MNHEY, CDR2 SVGAGI. CDR3 length: 14 amino acids. The V and J ends lost 4 bases and 1 base respectively, with 7 bases between them. Sequencing was done on a sample of naive CD4+ T cells sorted from blood. This sample's subset: CD45RA+ positively selected. The TCR originated in a man aged 18-30 years in good health. The rearrangement uses TRBV6-5 and TRBJ2-2; D gene ambiguous. CDR3 DNA sequence: TGTGCCAGCAGTTGGCACGAGAACACCGGGGAGCTGTTTTTT. Residues: CASSWHENTGELFF.